This entry concerns a single TCR beta chain. Its target is unknown. The sample is drawn from a study of T-cell reconstitution after alpha-beta-depleted transplantation in children. The V gene lost 2 bases and the J gene lost 0 bases, with 15 bases spanning the gap. Germline V gene sequence: CDR1 SGHRS, CDR2 YFSETQ. This CDR3 spans 17 amino acids. Points from the study as a whole: Approximately two months post-transplant, alpha-beta T cells reportedly originated from several hundred expanded graft clones.

The library targeted TCRbeta and was prepared with unique molecular identifiers. Each CDR3 protein is one row after TCRdb ran MiXCR on the PCR reads. In the table there are around 450,000 distinct CDR3 sequences, roughly 44% of which are singletons. The sequence was obtained from a girl aged 2 to 10 with aplastic anemia, due to receive a stem cell transplant. Here the sequenced sample was PBMCs, taken before TCRalphabeta/CD19-depleted stem cell transplant. V usage is TRBV5-1 and J usage is TRBJ2-1; the D is unclear. CDR3 amino acids: CASSLGLTASSYNEQFF. The CDR3, as DNA: TGCGCCAGCAGCTTAGGTCTTACCGCCAGCTCCTACAATGAGCAGTTCTTC. Filled out from reference TRBV5-1 and TRBJ2-1, the complete variable domain reads KAGVTQTPRYLIKTRGQQVTLSCSPISGHRSVSWYQQTPGQGLQFLFEYFSETQRNKGNFPGRFSGRQFSNSRSEMNVSTLELGDSALYLCASSLGLTASSYNEQFFGPGTRLTVL.